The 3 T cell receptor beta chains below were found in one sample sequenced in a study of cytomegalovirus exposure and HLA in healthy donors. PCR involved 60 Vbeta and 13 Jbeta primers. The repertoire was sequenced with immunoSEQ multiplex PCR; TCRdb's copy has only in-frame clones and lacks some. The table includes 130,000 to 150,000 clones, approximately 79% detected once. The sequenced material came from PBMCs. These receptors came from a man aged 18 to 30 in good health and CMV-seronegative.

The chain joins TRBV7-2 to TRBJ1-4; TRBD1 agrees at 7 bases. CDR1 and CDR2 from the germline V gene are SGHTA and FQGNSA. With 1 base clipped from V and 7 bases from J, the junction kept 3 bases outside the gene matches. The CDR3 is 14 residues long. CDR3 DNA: TGTGCCAGCAGCTTAGGACAGGGTGGTGAAAAACTGTTTTTT. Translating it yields CASSLGQGGEKLFF.

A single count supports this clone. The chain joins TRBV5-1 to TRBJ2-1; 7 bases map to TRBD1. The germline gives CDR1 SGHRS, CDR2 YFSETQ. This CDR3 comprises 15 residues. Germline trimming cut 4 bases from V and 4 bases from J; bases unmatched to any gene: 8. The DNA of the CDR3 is TGCGCCAGCAGCCCACGGGCAGGGGGTTACAATGAGCAGTTCTTC. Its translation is CASSPRAGGYNEQFF.

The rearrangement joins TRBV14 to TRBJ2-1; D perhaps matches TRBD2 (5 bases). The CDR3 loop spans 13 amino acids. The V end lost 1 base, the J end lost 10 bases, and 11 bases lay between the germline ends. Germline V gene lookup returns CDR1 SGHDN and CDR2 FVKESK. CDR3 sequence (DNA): TGTGCCAGCAGCCAAGGACTACCGTTGGAGCAGTTCTTC. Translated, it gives CASSQGLPLEQFF.